This T cell receptor beta chain came from a study of PD-1 blockade in classical Hodgkin lymphoma. Each patient experienced a relapse that followed autologous stem cell transplantation, and brentuximab vedotin exposure varied. This CDR3 contains 15 residues. V lost 5 bases to trimming and J lost 2 bases; unmatched junction nucleotides: 8. Germline-derived CDR1 and CDR2 are LNHDA and SQIVND (reference sequence). The assay was immunoSEQ multiplex PCR, and TCRdb's table has in-frame clones only and misses some. Of some 46,000 clones listed, around 80% are singletons. This clonotype was obtained from a human donor with classical Hodgkin lymphoma. Here the sequenced sample was peripheral blood mononuclear cells (PBMCs), taken before the second cycle of nivolumab. The chain carries TRBV19 and TRBJ1-2; 7 bases are a match to TRBD1. For the CDR3, the DNA is TGTGCCAGTAGTCTTACAACACAGGGGAACTATGGCTACACCTTC. Amino acids: CASSLTTQGNYGYTF.